This TCR beta chain was observed in a study of neurological immune-mediated disorders. About the research overall: Of the multiple sclerosis patients, about 34 in total, some 30 were relapsing-remitting and 3 were secondary progressive. Overall study findings and caveats: One related-CDR3 cluster, found by phylogenetic grouping, held repertoires of 18 of 34 multiple sclerosis patients and is a possible signature. No CDR3 amino acid sequences were shared by expanded clones across subjects, suggesting private repertoires in all groups.

CDR1 SGHTA and CDR2 FQGNSA come from the germline V gene. Trimming shortened V by 5 bases and J by 0 bases, and 11 bases separated the two germline ends. This CDR3 is 14 amino acids long. cDNA was made by 5'RACE with 10-nucleotide random UMIs. TCRdb processed the 5' RACE reads anew with MiXCR; each CDR3 protein has one entry. There are about 92,000 distinct CDR3 sequences in the sample; around 3.6% occur only once, and around 3.1% lies in the top ten. This clonotype was observed at least ten times. Its antigen is not identified. Sequenced material: PBMCs. The chain recombines TRBV7-2 with TRBJ2-7, with TRBD1 as a possible D gene (6 bases). This clonotype was sampled from a woman aged 50 to 65 with multiple sclerosis. CDR3 protein: CASSTEQGSYEQYF. CDR3 in DNA: TGTGCCAGCAGCACCGAACAGGGCTCCTACGAGCAGTACTTC.